The TCR beta chain described here comes from a study of CD8 T cells in Susac syndrome. Bulk CD8+ and CD4+ cells came from magnetic negative isolation; CD8+ TEMRA by FACS. From germline, CDR1 is SNHLY and CDR2 FYNNEI. The CDR3 consists of 13 residues. The germline V and J ends were trimmed by 1 base and 5 bases, with 8 bases remaining between them. With random hexamers, reverse transcription was performed on roughly 0.45 to 1 ug of RNA. In TCRdb, the immunoSEQ multiplex PCR reads were re-called with MiXCR into one record per CDR3 protein. The sample yields 95,000 to 150,000 distinct CDR3 sequences, approximately 96% seen once.

The TCR was taken from a human donor with Susac syndrome. Sequencing used CD4+ T cells from PBMCs. The V and J genes are TRBV2 and TRBJ2-5; D remains unclear. The CDR3 region has the DNA TGTGCCAGCAGTGAAGATCTCGGGGAGACCCAGTACTTC. Encoded protein: CASSEDLGETQYF.